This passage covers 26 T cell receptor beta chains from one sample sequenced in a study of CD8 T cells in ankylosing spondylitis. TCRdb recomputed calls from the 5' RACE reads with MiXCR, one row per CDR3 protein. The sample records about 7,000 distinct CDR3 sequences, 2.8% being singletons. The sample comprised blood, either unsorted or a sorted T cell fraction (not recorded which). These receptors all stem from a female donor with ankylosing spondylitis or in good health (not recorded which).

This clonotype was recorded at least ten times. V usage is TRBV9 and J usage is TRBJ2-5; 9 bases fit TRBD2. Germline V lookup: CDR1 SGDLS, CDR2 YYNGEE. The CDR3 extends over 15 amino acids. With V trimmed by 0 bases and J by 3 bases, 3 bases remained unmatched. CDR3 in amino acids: CASSVGLADEETQYF. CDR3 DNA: TGTGCCAGCAGCGTAGGACTAGCGGACGAAGAGACCCAGTACTTC.

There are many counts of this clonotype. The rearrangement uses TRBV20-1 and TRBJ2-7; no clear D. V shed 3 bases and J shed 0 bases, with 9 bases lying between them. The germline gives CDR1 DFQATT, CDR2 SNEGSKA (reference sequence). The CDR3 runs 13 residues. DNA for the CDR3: TGCAGTGCTAGTAGAGCGTTCTCCTACGAGCAGTACTTC. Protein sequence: CSASRAFSYEQYF.

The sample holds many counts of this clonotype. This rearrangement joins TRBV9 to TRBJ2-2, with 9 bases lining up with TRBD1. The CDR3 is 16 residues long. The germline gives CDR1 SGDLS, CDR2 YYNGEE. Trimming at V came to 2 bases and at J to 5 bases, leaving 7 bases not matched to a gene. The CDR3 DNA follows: TGTGCCAGCAGCGTTCCGGGACAGGGAGGAACCGGGGAGCTGTTTTTT. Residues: CASSVPGQGGTGELFF.

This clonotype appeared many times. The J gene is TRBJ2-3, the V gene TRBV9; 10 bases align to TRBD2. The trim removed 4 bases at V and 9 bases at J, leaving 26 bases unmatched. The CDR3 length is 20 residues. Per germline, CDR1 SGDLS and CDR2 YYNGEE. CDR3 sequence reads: CASSSGGASGSSWGHGTQYF. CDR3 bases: TGTGCCAGCAGCTCAGGGGGGGCTAGCGGGAGTAGTTGGGGCCATGGAACGCAGTATTTT.

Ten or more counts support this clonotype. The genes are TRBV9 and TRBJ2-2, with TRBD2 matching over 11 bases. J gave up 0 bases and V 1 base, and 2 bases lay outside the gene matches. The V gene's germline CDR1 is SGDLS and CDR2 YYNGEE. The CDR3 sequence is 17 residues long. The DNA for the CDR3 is TGTGCCAGCAGCGTACTAGCGGGGGGCCCGAACACCGGGGAGCTGTTTTTT. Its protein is CASSVLAGGPNTGELFF.

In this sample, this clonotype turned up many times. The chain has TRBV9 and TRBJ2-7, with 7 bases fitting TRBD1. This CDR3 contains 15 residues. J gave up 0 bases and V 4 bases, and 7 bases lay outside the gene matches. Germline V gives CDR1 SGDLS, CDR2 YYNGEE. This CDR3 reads CASSPSGQFSYEQYF. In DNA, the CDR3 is TGTGCCAGCAGCCCCTCGGGACAGTTCTCCTACGAGCAGTACTTC.

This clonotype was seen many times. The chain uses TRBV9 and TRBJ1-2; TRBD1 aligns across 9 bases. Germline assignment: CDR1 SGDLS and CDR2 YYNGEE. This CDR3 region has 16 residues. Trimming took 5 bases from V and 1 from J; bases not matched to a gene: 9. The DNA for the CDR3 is TGTGCCAGCAGAGATGCCGGGACAGGGAATAACTATGGCTACACCTTC. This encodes CASRDAGTGNNYGYTF.

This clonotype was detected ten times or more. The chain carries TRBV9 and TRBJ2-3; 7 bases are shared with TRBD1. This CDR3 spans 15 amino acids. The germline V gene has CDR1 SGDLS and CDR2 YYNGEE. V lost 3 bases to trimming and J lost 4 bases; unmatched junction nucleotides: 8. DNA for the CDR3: TGTGCCAGCAGCGGACTACAGGGGTCTGCAGATACGCAGTATTTT. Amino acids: CASSGLQGSADTQYF.

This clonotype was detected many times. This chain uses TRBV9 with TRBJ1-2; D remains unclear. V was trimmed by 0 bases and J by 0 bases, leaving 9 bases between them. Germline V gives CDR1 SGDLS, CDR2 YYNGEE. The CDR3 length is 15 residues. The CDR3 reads CASSVERPANYGYTF. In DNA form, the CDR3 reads TGTGCCAGCAGCGTAGAAAGACCAGCTAACTATGGCTACACCTTC.

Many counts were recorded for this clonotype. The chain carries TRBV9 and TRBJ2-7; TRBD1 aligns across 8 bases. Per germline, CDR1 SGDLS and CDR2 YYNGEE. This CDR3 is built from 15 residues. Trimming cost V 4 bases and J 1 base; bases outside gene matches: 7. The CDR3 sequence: CASSPGTGHSYEQYF. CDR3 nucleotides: TGTGCCAGCAGCCCCGGGACAGGCCATTCCTACGAGCAGTACTTC.

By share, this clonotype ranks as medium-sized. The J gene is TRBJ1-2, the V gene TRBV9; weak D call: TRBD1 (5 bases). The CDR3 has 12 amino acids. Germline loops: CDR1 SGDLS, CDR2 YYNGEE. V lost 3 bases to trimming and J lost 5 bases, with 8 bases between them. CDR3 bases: TGTGCCAGCAGCGAGGGGAGTTATGGCTACACCTTC. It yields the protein CASSEGSYGYTF.

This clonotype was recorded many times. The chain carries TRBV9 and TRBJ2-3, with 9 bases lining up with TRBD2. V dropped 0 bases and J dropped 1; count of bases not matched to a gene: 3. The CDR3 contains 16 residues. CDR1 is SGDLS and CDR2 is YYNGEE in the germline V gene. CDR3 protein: CASSVDLAGGTDTQYF. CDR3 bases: TGTGCCAGCAGCGTAGATTTAGCGGGAGGCACAGATACGCAGTATTTT.

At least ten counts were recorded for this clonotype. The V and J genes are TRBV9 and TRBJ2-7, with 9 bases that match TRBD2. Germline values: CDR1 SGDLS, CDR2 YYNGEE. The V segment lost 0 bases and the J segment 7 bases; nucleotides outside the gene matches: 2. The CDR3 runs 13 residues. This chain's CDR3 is CASSVGAGGEQYF. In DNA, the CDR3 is TGTGCCAGCAGCGTAGGGGCGGGGGGGGAGCAGTACTTC.

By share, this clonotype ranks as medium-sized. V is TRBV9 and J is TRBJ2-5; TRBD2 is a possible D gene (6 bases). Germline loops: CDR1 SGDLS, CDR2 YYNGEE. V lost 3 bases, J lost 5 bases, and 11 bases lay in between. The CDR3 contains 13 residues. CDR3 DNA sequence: TGTGCCAGCAGCGCCCCCGGGGGTGAGACCCAGTACTTC. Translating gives CASSAPGGETQYF.

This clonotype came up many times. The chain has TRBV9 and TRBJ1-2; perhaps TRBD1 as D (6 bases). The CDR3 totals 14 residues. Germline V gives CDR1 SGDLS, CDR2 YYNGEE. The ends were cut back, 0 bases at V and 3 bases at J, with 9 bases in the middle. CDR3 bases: TGTGCCAGCAGCGTAGTTCAGGGGCACTATGGCTACACCTTC. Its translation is CASSVVQGHYGYTF.

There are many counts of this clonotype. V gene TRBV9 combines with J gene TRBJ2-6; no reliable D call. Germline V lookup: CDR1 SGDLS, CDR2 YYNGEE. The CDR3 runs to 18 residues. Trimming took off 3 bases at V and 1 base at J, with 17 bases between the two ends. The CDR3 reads CASSAPQGSLSGANVLTF. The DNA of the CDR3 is TGTGCCAGCAGCGCTCCACAAGGTTCTCTATCTGGGGCCAACGTCCTGACTTTC.

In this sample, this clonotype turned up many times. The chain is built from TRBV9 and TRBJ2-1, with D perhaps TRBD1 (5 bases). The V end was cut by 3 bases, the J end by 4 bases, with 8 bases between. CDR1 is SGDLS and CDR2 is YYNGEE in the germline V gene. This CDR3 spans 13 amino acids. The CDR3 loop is CASSGGLYNEQFF. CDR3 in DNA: TGTGCCAGCAGCGGGGGCCTATACAATGAGCAGTTCTTC.

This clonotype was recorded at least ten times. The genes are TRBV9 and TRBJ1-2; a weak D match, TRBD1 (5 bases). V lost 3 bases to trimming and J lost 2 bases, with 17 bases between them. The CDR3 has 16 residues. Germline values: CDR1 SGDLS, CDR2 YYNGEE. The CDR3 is CASSAYDGAGNYGYTF. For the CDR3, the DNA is TGTGCCAGCAGCGCTTATGATGGGGCCGGCAACTATGGCTACACCTTC.

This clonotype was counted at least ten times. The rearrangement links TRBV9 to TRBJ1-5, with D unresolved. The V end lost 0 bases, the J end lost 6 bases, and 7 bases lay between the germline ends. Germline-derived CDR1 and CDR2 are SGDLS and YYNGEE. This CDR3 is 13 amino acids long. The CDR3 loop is CASSVEGSQPQHF. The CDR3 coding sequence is TGTGCCAGCAGCGTAGAGGGTAGTCAGCCCCAGCATTTT.

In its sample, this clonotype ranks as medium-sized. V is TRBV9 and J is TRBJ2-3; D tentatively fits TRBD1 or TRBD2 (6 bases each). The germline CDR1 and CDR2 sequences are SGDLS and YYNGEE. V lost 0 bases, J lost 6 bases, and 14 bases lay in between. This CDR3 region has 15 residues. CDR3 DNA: TGTGCCAGCAGCGTAGTATGGGGGGCCTCGGATACGCAGTATTTT. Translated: CASSVVWGASDTQYF.

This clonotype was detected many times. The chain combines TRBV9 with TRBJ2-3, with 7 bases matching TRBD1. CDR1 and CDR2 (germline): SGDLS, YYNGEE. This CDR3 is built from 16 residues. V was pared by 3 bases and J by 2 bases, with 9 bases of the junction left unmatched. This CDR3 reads CASSEGQSDFTDTQYF. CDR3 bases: TGTGCCAGCAGCGAGGGACAGAGTGATTTCACAGATACGCAGTATTTT.

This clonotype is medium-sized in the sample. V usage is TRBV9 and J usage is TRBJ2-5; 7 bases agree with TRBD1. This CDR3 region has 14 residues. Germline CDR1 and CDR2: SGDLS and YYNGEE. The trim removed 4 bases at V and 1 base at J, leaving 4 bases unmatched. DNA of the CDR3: TGTGCCAGCAGCACCCGGACAGGCCAAGAGACCCAGTACTTC. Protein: CASSTRTGQETQYF. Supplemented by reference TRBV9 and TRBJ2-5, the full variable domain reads DSGVTQTPKHLITATGQRVTLRCSPRSGDLSVYWYQQSLDQGLQFLIQYYNGEERAKGNILERFSAQQFPDLHSELNLSSLELGDSALYFCASSTRTGQETQYFGPGTRLLVL.

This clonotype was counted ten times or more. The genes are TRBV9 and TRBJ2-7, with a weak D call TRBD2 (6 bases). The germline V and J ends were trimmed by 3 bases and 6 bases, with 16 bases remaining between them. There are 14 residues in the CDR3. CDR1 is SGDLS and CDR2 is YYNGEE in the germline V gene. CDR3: CASSGGTGVGEQYF. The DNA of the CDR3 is TGTGCCAGCAGCGGCGGGACCGGGGTTGGCGAGCAGTACTTC.

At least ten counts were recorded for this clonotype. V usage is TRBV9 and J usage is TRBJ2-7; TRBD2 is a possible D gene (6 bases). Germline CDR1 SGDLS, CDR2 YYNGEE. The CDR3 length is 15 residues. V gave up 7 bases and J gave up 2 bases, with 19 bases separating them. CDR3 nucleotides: TGTGCCAGCTCCGGGAGAGGGCGGGACCCCTACGAGCAGTACTTC. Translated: CASSGRGRDPYEQYF. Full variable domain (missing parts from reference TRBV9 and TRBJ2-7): DSGVTQTPKHLITATGQRVTLRCSPRSGDLSVYWYQQSLDQGLQFLIQYYNGEERAKGNILERFSAQQFPDLHSELNLSSLELGDSALYFCASSGRGRDPYEQYFGPGTRLTVT.

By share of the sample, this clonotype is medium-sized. The CDR3 spells CASSVGGTQGQETQYF. As DNA, the CDR3 is TGTGCCAGCAGCGTAGGAGGGACCCAGGGTCAAGAGACCCAGTACTTC. The V gene is TRBV9, the J gene TRBJ2-5; the D call may be TRBD1 or TRBD2 (5 bases each). Trimming cost V 0 bases and J 2 bases, with 14 bases left between them. Germline V CDR1 and CDR2: SGDLS, YYNGEE. This CDR3 region has 16 residues.

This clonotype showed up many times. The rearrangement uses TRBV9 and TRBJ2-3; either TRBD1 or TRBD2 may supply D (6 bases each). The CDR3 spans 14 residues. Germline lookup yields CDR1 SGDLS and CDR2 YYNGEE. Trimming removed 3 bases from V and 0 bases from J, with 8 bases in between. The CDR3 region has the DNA TGTGCCAGCAGCGGGGGGGCCAGCACAGATACGCAGTATTTT. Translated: CASSGGASTDTQYF.